This T cell receptor (beta chain) was recorded in a study of PD-L1 blockade in urothelial cancer. Study at large: Males with bladder-origin urothelial cancer constituted about 85% of the roughly 29 patients.

Assay used: immunoSEQ multiplex PCR; TCRdb lists only in-frame clones, some missing. The table shows some 19,000 clones, with around 90% occurring only once. The CDR3 extends over 14 amino acids. Germline-derived CDR1 and CDR2 are SGHNT and YYREEE (reference sequence). Trimming cost V 0 bases and J 3 bases, with 10 bases left between them. In its sample, this clone was seen once. The TCR originated in a woman aged 55-70 years with urothelial cancer. The sequencing used PBMCs, collected around atezolizumab (anti-PD-L1) treatment. The chain has TRBV5-4 and TRBJ2-7; D is ambiguous. This CDR3 is CASSLERFGYEQYF. CDR3 DNA: TGTGCCAGCAGCTTGGAACGGTTTGGCTACGAGCAGTACTTC.